The 19 T cell receptor beta chains presented below share a single source sample, sequenced in a study of cytomegalovirus exposure and HLA in healthy donors. PCR employed 60 Vbeta and 13 Jbeta primers. Libraries were prepared by immunoSEQ multiplex PCR; TCRdb keeps only in-frame clonotypes and omits some of them. This table holds 95,000 to 150,000 clones, roughly 83% found once. Sequencing used PBMCs. Every receptor here comes from a man aged 18 to 29 in good health and CMV-seropositive.

V usage is TRBV27 and J usage is TRBJ2-3, with TRBD2 as a possible D gene (5 bases). V was trimmed by 2 bases and J by 2 bases, leaving 8 bases between them. The CDR3 consists of 14 residues. Germline V gives CDR1 MNHEY, CDR2 SMNVEV (reference sequence). The CDR3 nucleotides are TGTGCCAGCAGTTTAGGCGACTACACAGATACGCAGTATTTT. This translates into CASSLGDYTDTQYF.

V gene TRBV5-1 combines with J gene TRBJ1-2, with D possibly matching TRBD1 (5 bases). The V end lost 0 bases, the J end lost 4 bases, and 13 bases lay between the germline ends. The germline CDR1 and CDR2 sequences are SGHRS and YFSETQ. CDR3 length equals 15 residues. CDR3 amino acids: CASSLGAGKAYGYTF. As DNA, the CDR3 is TGCGCCAGCAGCTTGGGGGCAGGGAAGGCCTATGGCTACACCTTC.

This chain joins TRBV27 and TRBJ1-5; D is perhaps TRBD1 (5 bases). CDR1 MNHEY and CDR2 SMNVEV come from the germline V gene (reference sequence). V gave up 6 bases and J gave up 3 bases, with 9 bases separating them. CDR3 length equals 13 residues. CDR3 protein: CASRRGHNQPQHF. CDR3 sequence (DNA): TGTGCCAGCAGGCGGGGCCACAATCAGCCCCAGCATTTT.

This clone was observed a handful of times. The CDR3 here is CASSLSGHGNTEAFF. In DNA, the CDR3 is TGTGCCAGTAGTCTCTCGGGACACGGGAACACTGAAGCTTTCTTT. V usage is TRBV19 and J usage is TRBJ1-1; D may be TRBD1 (6 bases). CDR3 length: 15 residues. In germline, CDR1 is LNHDA, CDR2 SQIVND (reference sequence). Trimming cost V 5 bases and J 1 base, with 14 bases left between them.

This sequence joins TRBV7-9 and TRBJ2-7; D is uncertain. The CDR3 sequence is 14 residues long. Trimming took 5 bases from V and 0 from J, leaving 11 bases between them. Germline CDR1 and CDR2: SEHNR and FQNEAQ (reference sequence). CDR3 coding DNA: TGTGCCAGCAGCCCCACAGAGTACTCCTACGAGCAGTACTTC. Translating it yields CASSPTEYSYEQYF.

This clone was seen more than once but under ten times. This chain links TRBV30 with TRBJ1-1, with 8 bases aligning to TRBD1. The J segment lost 1 base and the V segment lost 4 bases, leaving 2 bases of the junction unmatched. Germline CDR1 reads GTSNPN; CDR2 reads SVGIG (reference sequence). This CDR3 comprises 13 residues. For the CDR3, the DNA is TGTGCCTGGAAGGACAGGGCGAACACTGAAGCTTTCTTT. Protein: CAWKDRANTEAFF.

This clone was recorded a few times. This chain uses TRBV6-4 with TRBJ2-7; TRBD2 might be the D (6 bases). V was trimmed by 0 bases and J by 4 bases, leaving 16 bases between them. This CDR3 region has 16 residues. CDR1 MRHNA and CDR2 SNTAGT come from the germline V gene. The CDR3 loop is CASSDSGPWGTYEQYF. CDR3 nucleotide sequence: TGTGCCAGCAGTGACTCAGGCCCCTGGGGGACTTACGAGCAGTACTTC.

The V call is TRBV7-9, the J call TRBJ1-2; D remains ambiguous. CDR1 SEHNR and CDR2 FQNEAQ come from the germline V gene (reference sequence). The CDR3 consists of 15 residues. Trimming removed 1 base from V and 6 bases from J, with 15 bases in between. The chain's CDR3 is CASSLGVPRAHGYTF. CDR3 nucleotides: TGTGCCAGCAGCTTAGGAGTGCCGCGGGCTCATGGCTACACCTTC.

The chain uses TRBV7-9 and TRBJ2-2, with a tentative D call TRBD2 (6 bases). The CDR3 length is 14 residues. V lost 1 base to trimming and J lost 5 bases, with 8 bases between them. The germline V gene has CDR1 SEHNR and CDR2 FQNEAQ (reference sequence). The CDR3 here is CASSLGGATGELFF. The CDR3 DNA reads as TGTGCCAGCAGCTTAGGCGGGGCGACCGGGGAGCTGTTTTTT.

This clone came up once. As DNA, the CDR3 is TGTGCCAGCAGTCCCTCGTACGCTATAGCTTTCTTT. Translated: CASSPSYAIAFF. This rearrangement joins TRBV28 to TRBJ1-1, with D uncertain. V dropped 5 bases and J dropped 10 bases, with 14 bases sitting between them. This CDR3 region has 12 residues. The germline CDR1 and CDR2 sequences are MDHEN and SYDVKM.

This clone was counted a few times. This chain connects TRBV13 to TRBJ1-6, with TRBD1 as a possible D gene (5 bases). V lost 0 bases and J 10 bases, leaving 10 bases between the germline ends. Germline V gene sequence: CDR1 PRHDT, CDR2 FYEKMQ (reference sequence). The CDR3 spans 14 residues. The CDR3 spells CASSLGTEDSPLHF. CDR3 nucleotide sequence: TGTGCCAGCAGCTTAGGGACAGAAGACTCACCCCTCCACTTT.

This clone showed up just a few times. The rearrangement uses TRBV10-2 and TRBJ1-1; D is unclear. The CDR3 has 13 residues. Trimming removed 11 bases at V and 0 bases at J, with 13 bases between. The germline V gene has CDR1 WSHSY and CDR2 SAAADI. This CDR3 is CAGRENLNTEAFF. CDR3 nucleotide sequence: TGCGCCGGGAGGGAGAACCTGAACACTGAAGCTTTCTTT.

The J gene is TRBJ2-7, the V gene TRBV2, with D possibly TRBD1 on 5 matching bases. V dropped 6 bases and J dropped 1 base, with 16 bases sitting between them. The CDR3 runs 15 residues. Germline V gene sequence: CDR1 SNHLY, CDR2 FYNNEI. The DNA of the CDR3 is TGTGCCAGCAGGGGATTTAAAGGGGTTTCCTACGAGCAGTACTTC. The encoded protein is CASRGFKGVSYEQYF.

The chain couples TRBV25-1 to TRBJ1-6; D ambiguous. This CDR3 is built from 14 residues. Germline CDR1 reads MGHDK; CDR2 reads SYGVNS. Trimming removed 6 bases from V and 7 bases from J, with 13 bases in between. The CDR3 loop reads CASSPLLSNSPLHF. The CDR3 region has the DNA TGTGCCAGCAGCCCCCTCCTCTCGAATTCACCCCTCCACTTT.

This clone was detected only a few times. The V gene is TRBV6-5, the J gene TRBJ2-5, with TRBD2 matching over 8 bases. From germline, CDR1 is MNHEY and CDR2 SVGAGI. The CDR3 covers 13 residues. V was pared by 6 bases and J by 7 bases, with 7 bases of the junction left unmatched. The CDR3 DNA is TGTGCCAGCAGCCACGACGGGGGGGGGACCCAGTACTTC. As protein: CASSHDGGGTQYF.

This sequence joins TRBV15 and TRBJ2-3, with TRBD1 matching 8 bases. This CDR3 spans 16 amino acids. Germline CDR1 reads LNHNV; CDR2 reads YYDKDF (reference sequence). The junction had 6 bases not matched to a gene; V was cut back by 2 bases and J by 2 bases. The CDR3 DNA reads as TGTGCCACCAGCAGACCTGGACAGGGTTTCACAGATACGCAGTATTTT. Encoded protein: CATSRPGQGFTDTQYF.

The V and J genes are TRBV14 and TRBJ1-4, with D unresolved. The V and J ends lost 1 base and 1 base respectively, with 16 bases between them. This CDR3 spans 18 amino acids. CDR1 is SGHDN and CDR2 is FVKESK in the germline V gene. CDR3 sequence: CASSQGSRTILTNEKLFF. The CDR3 nucleotides read TGTGCCAGCAGCCAAGGCAGTAGGACTATTCTAACTAATGAAAAACTGTTTTTT.

This clone was observed once. V usage is TRBV6-1 and J usage is TRBJ1-2; D is possibly TRBD1 (5 bases). Trimming cost V 0 bases and J 8 bases, with 10 bases left between them. Per the germline V gene, CDR1 is MNHNS and CDR2 is SASEGT. The CDR3 extends over 13 amino acids. The CDR3 DNA reads TGTGCCAGCAGTGAAGCACCAGGGAGGGGCTACACCTTC. Its translation: CASSEAPGRGYTF.

The rearrangement links TRBV27 to TRBJ2-2; TRBD2 agrees at 7 bases. Germline-derived CDR1 and CDR2 are MNHEY and SMNVEV (reference sequence). With 2 bases clipped from V and 1 base from J, the junction kept 1 base outside the gene matches. The CDR3 totals 15 residues. CDR3 coding DNA: TGTGCCAGCAGTTTACAGCGGGGGAACACCGGGGAGCTGTTTTTT. Its protein product is CASSLQRGNTGELFF.